Ten or more counts support the clone carrying this T cell receptor (beta chain). With MiXCR, TCRdb reprocessed the PCR reads. The sample carries under 20,000 clones, under 30% recorded once. Thyroid surgery took place with no prior treatment in any patient. This specimen belongs to a study of metastatic and nonmetastatic thyroid tumors. The CDR3 is 12 residues long. V gave up 10 bases and J gave up 1 base, with 10 bases separating them. Germline-derived CDR1 and CDR2 are LNHDA and SQIVND (reference sequence). The clonotype comes from a male donor with papillary thyroid cancer or a benign thyroid nodule (not recorded which). Some clones in this sample may be carry-over from other donors' samples. J is TRBJ1-1 and V is TRBV19; TRBD1 is a possible D gene (5 bases). The sequenced sample was blood. The chain's CDR3 is CATNTGNTEAFF. For the CDR3, the DNA is TGTGCCACTAACACAGGGAACACTGAAGCTTTCTTT.